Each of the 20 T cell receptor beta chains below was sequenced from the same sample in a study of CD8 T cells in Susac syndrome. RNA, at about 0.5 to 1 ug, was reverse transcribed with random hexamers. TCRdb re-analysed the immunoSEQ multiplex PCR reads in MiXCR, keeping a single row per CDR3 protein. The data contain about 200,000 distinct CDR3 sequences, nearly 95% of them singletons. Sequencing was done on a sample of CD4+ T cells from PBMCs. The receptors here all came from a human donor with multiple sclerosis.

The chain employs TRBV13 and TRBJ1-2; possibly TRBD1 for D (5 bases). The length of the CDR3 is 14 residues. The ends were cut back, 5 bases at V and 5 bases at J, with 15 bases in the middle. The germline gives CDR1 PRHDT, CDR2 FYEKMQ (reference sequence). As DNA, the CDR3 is TGTGCCAGCAGCATCCGACAGATGAGTTATGGCTACACCTTC. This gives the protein CASSIRQMSYGYTF.

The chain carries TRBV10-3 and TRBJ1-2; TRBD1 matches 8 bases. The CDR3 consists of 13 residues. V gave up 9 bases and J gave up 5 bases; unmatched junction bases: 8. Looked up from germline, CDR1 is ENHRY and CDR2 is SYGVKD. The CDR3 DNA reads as TGTGCCATTCAACAGGGGGATGGATATGGCTACACCTTC. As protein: CAIQQGDGYGYTF.

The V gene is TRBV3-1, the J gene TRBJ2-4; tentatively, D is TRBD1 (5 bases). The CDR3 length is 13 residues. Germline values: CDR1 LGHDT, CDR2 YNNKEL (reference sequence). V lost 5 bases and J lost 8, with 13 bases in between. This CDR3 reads CASSSGIQYIQYF. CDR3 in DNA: TGTGCCAGCAGCTCAGGGATACAGTACATTCAGTACTTC.

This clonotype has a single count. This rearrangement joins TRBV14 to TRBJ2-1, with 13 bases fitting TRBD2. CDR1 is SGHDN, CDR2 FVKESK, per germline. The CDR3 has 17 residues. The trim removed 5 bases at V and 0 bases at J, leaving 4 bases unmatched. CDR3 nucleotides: TGTGCCAGCAGCGGACTAGCGGGGGCCAGCTCCTACAATGAGCAGTTCTTC. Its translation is CASSGLAGASSYNEQFF. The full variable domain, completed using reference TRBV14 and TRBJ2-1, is EAGVTQFPSHSVIEKGQTVTLRCDPISGHDNLYWYRRVMGKEIKFLLHFVKESKQDESGMPNNRFLAERTGGTYSTLKVQPAELEDSGVYFCASSGLAGASSYNEQFFGPGTRLTVL.

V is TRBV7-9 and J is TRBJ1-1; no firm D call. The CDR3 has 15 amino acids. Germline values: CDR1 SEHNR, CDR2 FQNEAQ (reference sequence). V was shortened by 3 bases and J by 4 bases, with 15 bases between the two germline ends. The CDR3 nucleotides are TGTGCCAGCAGCTTCTTATCTGCTGGGCCCACTGAAGCTTTCTTT. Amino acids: CASSFLSAGPTEAFF.

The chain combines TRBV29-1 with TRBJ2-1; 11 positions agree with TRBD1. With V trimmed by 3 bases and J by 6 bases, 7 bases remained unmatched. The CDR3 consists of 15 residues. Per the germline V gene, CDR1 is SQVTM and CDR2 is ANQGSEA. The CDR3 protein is CSVDEEGQGGNEQFF. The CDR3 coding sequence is TGCAGCGTTGACGAGGAGGGACAGGGGGGCAATGAGCAGTTCTTC.

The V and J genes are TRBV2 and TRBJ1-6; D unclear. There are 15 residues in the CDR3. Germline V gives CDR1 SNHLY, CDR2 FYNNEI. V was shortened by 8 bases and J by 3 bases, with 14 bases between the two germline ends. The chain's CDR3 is CASSSVRVYNSPLHF. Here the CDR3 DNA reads TGTGCCAGCTCGTCAGTGAGGGTCTATAATTCACCCCTCCACTTT.

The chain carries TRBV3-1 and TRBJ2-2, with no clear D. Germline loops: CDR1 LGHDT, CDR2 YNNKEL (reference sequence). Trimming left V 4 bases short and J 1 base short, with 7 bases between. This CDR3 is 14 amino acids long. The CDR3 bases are TGTGCCAGCAGCCGTTTGAGGAACACCGGGGAGCTGTTTTTT. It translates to CASSRLRNTGELFF.

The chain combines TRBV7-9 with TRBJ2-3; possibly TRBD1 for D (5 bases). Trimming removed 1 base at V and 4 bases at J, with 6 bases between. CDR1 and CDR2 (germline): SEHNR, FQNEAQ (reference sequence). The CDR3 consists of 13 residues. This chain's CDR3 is CASSLGGPDTQYF. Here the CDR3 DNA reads TGTGCCAGCAGCTTAGGGGGCCCAGATACGCAGTATTTT.

The CDR3 region is CSAPPAGTLDEQYF. The CDR3 DNA sequence: TGCAGTGCTCCACCGGCAGGGACTTTGGACGAGCAGTACTTC. J is TRBJ2-7 and V is TRBV20-1; maybe TRBD2 (6 bases). V lost 5 bases and J lost 5, with 19 bases in between. CDR1 and CDR2 (germline): DFQATT, SNEGSKA (reference sequence). The CDR3 sequence is 14 residues long.

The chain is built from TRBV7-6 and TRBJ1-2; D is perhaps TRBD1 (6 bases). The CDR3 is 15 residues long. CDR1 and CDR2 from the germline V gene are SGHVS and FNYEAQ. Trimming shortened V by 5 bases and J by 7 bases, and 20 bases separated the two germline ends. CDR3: CASSLDLQGSLGYTF. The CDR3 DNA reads TGTGCCAGCAGCCTAGACCTACAGGGTTCGCTTGGCTACACCTTC.

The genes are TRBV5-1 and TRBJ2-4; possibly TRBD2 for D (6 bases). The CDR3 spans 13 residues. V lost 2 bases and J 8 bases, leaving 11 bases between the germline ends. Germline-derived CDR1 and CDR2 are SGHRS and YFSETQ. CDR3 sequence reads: CASSFVREDIQYF. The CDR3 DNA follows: TGCGCCAGCAGCTTTGTCAGGGAGGACATTCAGTACTTC.

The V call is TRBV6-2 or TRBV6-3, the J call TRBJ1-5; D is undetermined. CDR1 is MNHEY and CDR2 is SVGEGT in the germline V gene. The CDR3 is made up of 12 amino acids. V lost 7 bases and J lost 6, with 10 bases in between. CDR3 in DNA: TGTGCCAGCACGAGTTCTGGTCAGCCCCAGCATTTT. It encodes CASTSSGQPQHF.

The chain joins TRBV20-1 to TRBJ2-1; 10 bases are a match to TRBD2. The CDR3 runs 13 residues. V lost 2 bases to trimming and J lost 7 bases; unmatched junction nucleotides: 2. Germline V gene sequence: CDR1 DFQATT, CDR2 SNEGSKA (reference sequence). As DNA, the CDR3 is TGCAGTGCTAGACTAGCGGGGGTTAATGAGCAGTTCTTC. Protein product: CSARLAGVNEQFF.

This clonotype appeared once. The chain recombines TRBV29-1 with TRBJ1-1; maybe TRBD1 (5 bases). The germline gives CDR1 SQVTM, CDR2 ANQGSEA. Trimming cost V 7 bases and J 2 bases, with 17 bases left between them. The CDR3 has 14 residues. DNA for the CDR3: TGCAGCGGAAGCCGGGGGTTTCTTAACACTGAAGCTTTCTTT. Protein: CSGSRGFLNTEAFF.

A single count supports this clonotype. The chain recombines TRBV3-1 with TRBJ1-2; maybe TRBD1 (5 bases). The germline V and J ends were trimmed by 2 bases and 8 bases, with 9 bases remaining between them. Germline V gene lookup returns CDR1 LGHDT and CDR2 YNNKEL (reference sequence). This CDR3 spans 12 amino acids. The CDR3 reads CASSQLGDGYTF. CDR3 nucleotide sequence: TGTGCCAGCAGCCAACTAGGGGACGGCTACACCTTC. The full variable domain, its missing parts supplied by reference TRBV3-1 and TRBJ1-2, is DTAVSQTPKYLVTQMGNDKSIKCEQNLGHDTMYWYKQDSKKFLKIMFSYNNKELIINETVPNRFSPKSPDKAHLNLHINSLELGDSAVYFCASSQLGDGYTFGSGTRLTVV.

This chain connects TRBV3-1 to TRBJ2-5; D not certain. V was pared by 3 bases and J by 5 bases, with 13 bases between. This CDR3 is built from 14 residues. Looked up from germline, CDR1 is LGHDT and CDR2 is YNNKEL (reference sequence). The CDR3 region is CASSHSSAGETQYF. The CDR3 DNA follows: TGTGCCAGCAGCCATTCCTCCGCCGGGGAGACCCAGTACTTC.

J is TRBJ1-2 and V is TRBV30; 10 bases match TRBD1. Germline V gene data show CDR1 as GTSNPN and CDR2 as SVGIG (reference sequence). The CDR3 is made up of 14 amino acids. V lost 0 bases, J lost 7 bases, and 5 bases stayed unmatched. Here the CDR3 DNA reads TGTGCCTGGAGTGTACAGGGACAGGGGTTTGGCTACACCTTC. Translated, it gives CAWSVQGQGFGYTF.

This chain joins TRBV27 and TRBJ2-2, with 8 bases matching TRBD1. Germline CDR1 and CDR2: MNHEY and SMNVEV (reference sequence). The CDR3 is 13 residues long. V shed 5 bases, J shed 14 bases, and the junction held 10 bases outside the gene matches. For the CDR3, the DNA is TGTGCCAGCAGTGGAAGGACAGGGCGGGTTCTGTTTTTT. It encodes CASSGRTGRVLFF.

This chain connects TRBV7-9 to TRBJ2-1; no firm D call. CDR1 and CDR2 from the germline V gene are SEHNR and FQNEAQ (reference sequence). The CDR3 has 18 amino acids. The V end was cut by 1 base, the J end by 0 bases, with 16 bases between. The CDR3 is CASSLGLGSLGSYNEQFF. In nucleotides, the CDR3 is TGTGCCAGCAGCTTAGGGCTAGGTTCCCTGGGCTCCTACAATGAGCAGTTCTTC.